These 4 T cell receptor beta chains were all obtained from the same sample, sequenced in a study of blood T cell repertoires in COVID-19. The repertoire was sequenced with immunoSEQ multiplex PCR; TCRdb's copy has only in-frame clones and lacks some. The table records about 300,000 clones, approximately 90% of them present only once. The sequenced sample was PBMCs or T cells enriched from blood (not recorded which). The receptor source for this set is a woman aged 18-35 years who had recovered from COVID-19.

V usage is TRBV5-8 and J usage is TRBJ2-7; tentatively, D is TRBD1 (5 bases). This CDR3 has 14 residues. The ends were cut back, 1 base at V and 2 bases at J, with 10 bases in the middle. CDR1 and CDR2 from the germline V gene are SGHTS and YDEGEE. CDR3 bases: TGTGCCAGCAGCTTGTATGGGGCGGCCTACGAGCAGTACTTC. This translates into CASSLYGAAYEQYF.

The chain uses TRBV27 and TRBJ1-4; tentative D call: TRBD1 (5 bases). The CDR3 runs to 14 residues. Trimming left V 1 base short and J 11 bases short, with 14 bases between. Looked up from germline, CDR1 is MNHEY and CDR2 is SMNVEV (reference sequence). CDR3 in DNA: TGTGCCAGCAGTTTATTGGAGGGGTTGGGGAAACTGTTTTTT. The encoded protein is CASSLLEGLGKLFF.

This clone has a single count. The chain carries TRBV30 and TRBJ2-5; no reliable D call. The V end lost 3 bases, the J end lost 1 base, and 6 bases lay between the germline ends. Germline assignment: CDR1 GTSNPN and CDR2 SVGIG (reference sequence). There are 12 residues in the CDR3. The CDR3 loop is CAWSRGQETQYF. The CDR3 DNA sequence: TGTGCCTGGAGCAGAGGCCAAGAGACCCAGTACTTC.

The chain is built from TRBV7-9 and TRBJ1-1; no definite D call. Trimming removed 6 bases from V and 7 bases from J, with 18 bases in between. Germline V gene lookup returns CDR1 SEHNR and CDR2 FQNEAQ (reference sequence). The CDR3 consists of 14 residues. The chain's CDR3 is CASRPGRESNEAFF. The CDR3 DNA reads as TGTGCCAGCAGGCCGGGGAGGGAAAGTAATGAAGCTTTCTTT.